This T cell receptor beta chain was recorded in a study of T cells in Graves' hyperthyroidism and ophthalmopathy (dated by TCRdb to 2018 to 2020). About the full investigation: Peripheral blood samples were taken at the time of initial diagnosis, prior to any treatment. TCR V-J signatures able to tell the groups apart were searched for in a discovery cohort of 90 to 100 patients, of whom 40 to 45 had Graves' ophthalmopathy and around 58 had stable Graves' hyperthyroidism. After blood sampling, hyperthyroidism patients were treated with methimazole at a starting dose of 30 mg daily, and ophthalmopathy patients were treated with high-dose intravenous methylprednisolone. Thyroid tissue and blood T-cell repertoires from several Graves' hyperthyroidism patients were also compared in the study. The approximately 90 discovery patients were randomly split 7:3 into training and test sets. Prospective prediction of ophthalmopathy was tested in an independent validation cohort of fewer than 20 hyperthyroidism patients and 17 patients who later progressed to ophthalmopathy. According to the paper, TCR Vbeta CDR3 sequencing was carried out on approximately 140 peripheral blood samples, which came from under 50 ophthalmopathy, around 74 hyperthyroidism and roughly 17 progressor patients.

About this clonotype itself: There is no known antigen for this receptor. Base qualities are not at hand, and no much larger clone is one base apart.

In the ophthalmopathy patients, disease was moderately to severely active, with a Clinical Activity Score of 3 or more, a NOSPECS grade of 4 or more, and a duration of less than 3 months. Any patient with an uncontrolled infection, another autoimmune disease, pregnancy or lactation was excluded. Diagnoses were established on the basis of clinical symptoms, serum thyroxine and TRAb, thyroid ultrasound, and orbital computed tomography. Ficoll-Paque density gradient centrifugation was used to isolate PBMCs from approximately 10 ml of fresh peripheral blood. Total RNA was extracted with Trizol reagent, and quality was checked on an Agilent 2100 Bioanalyzer. Findings and caveats that apply to the study as a whole: In cross-validation, a model built on a 13 V-J signature told ophthalmopathy apart from stable hyperthyroidism with approximately 90% sensitivity and approximately 84% specificity, and in testing the same model reached 80%/75%. Sample size was not statistically predetermined, and investigators were not blinded to group allocation. In validation, progression to ophthalmopathy was predicted by the model with 70.59% sensitivity and roughly 76% specificity, a median of about 6.8 months before onset. Most expanded thyroid clonotypes (frequency above 0.001) were also detected in blood, a finding suggesting that blood repertoires may reflect thyroid immune responses.

The germline V gene yields MNHNS for CDR1 and SASEGT for CDR2. The CDR3 contains 14 residues, cysteine and phenylalanine counted. Only CDR3 DNA is held: 42 bases, read in frame from base 1. Trimming removed 5 bases from V and 5 bases from J; the gene matches leave 5 bases unexplained. The TCR beta CDR3 regions were amplified from RNA transcripts. The first round of RT-PCR for the TCR CDR3 was performed with the HTBI primer set and the Qiagen OneStep RT-PCR kit. The libraries were constructed in a second round of multiplex PCR and then size-selected and purified. The libraries were sequenced on an Illumina HiSeq2000 using paired-end 100 bp reads. The authors' pipeline ran thus. SOAPnuke was used to process the raw data, with reads discarded if the reads contained adapters or uncalled bases, had a mean Phred below 15, or lacked an exact constant-primer or identifier match. COPE v1.2.5 was used to merge the high-quality paired reads, and each unique nucleotide sequence was defined as a clonotype. Clonotypes were aligned to IMGT TRBV, TRBD and TRBJ reference segments using MiTCR v1.1. Only V-J combinations with frequency above 0.0001, covering 98% to 99.2% of repertoires, were analysed. A TCS score was defined as the ratio of F50 (clonal expansion) to E x V (chaos), with BLOSUM62-based TCRdist applied between CDR3 peptides within each V-J. Welch's t-statistics and random forest reduced just over 500 V-J features to around 14, which were used in a naive Bayes classifier (R e1071). TCRdb trimmed public reads at Q25 via fastp, called clones via MiXCR and kept in-frame beta chains. Each CDR3 protein gets just one entry, which takes the most common genes and DNA from the rows behind it. The V and J calls and clone size come from TCRdb's table, not from the authors' own analysis. The sample contains fewer than 700,000 distinct CDR3 sequences, approximately 17% of them found a single time. Clones ranked in the top ten supply roughly 15% of the sample.

The TCR comes from a woman under 30 with Graves' ophthalmopathy. The material sequenced was blood. Recombination linked TRBV6-1 to TRBJ2-2; 7 junctional bases match TRBD2. DNA sequence: TGTGCCAGCAGTCAGCTAGCGGAAACCGGGGAGCTGTTTTTT. This is translated as CASSQLAETGELFF.